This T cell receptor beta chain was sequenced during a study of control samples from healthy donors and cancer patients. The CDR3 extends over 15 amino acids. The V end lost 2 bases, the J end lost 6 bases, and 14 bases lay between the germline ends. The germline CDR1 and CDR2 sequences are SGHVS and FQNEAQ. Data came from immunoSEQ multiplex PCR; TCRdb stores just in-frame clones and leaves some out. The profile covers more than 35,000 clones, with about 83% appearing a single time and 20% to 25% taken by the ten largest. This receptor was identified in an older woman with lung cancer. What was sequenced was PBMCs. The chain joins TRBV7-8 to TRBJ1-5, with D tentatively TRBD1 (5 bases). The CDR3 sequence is CASSLSGTAGQPQHF. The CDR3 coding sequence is TGTGCCAGCAGCTTATCCGGGACGGCGGGTCAGCCCCAGCATTTT.